A selection of T cell receptor beta chains follows, all from one sample in a study of T cell responses to AZD1222 COVID-19 vaccine. TCRdb's copy holds only in-frame clones and misses some; the assay was immunoSEQ multiplex PCR. Among some 120,000 clones listed, more than 80% were seen once. Sequenced here: peripheral blood, sampled on day 0 of AZD1222 vaccination. Receptor source: an adult in good health. Each CDR3 is given with its conserved first and last residue. The D gene is left open where the match is weak. Clone size is not always given. Where it is, it says once, few, many or a class for expanded clones.

clone_size: once; d_call: .; v_call: TRBV30; j_call: TRBJ2-5; cdr3_nt: TGTGCCTGGAGTGCACTAGCTGAGACCCAGTACTTC; cdr3_aa: CAWSALAETQYF
clone_size: .; d_call: TRBD1; v_call: TRBV29-1; j_call: TRBJ2-1; cdr3_nt: TGCAGCGACCGAAGGGGGCATGAGCAGTTCTTC; cdr3_aa: CSDRRGHEQFF
clone_size: once; d_call: .; v_call: TRBV7-8; j_call: TRBJ1-4; cdr3_nt: TGTGCCAGCAGCCAGGTGGGAAAACTGTTTTTT; cdr3_aa: CASSQVGKLFF
clone_size: .; d_call: .; v_call: TRBV28; j_call: TRBJ1-5; cdr3_nt: TGTGCCAGCAGCCCGGACCATAGCAATCAGCCCCAGCATTTT; cdr3_aa: CASSPDHSNQPQHF
clone_size: .; d_call: TRBD1; v_call: TRBV6-5; j_call: TRBJ1-2; cdr3_nt: TGTGCCAGCAGTTACCCTCTGGGACAGGGACGGGATGGCTACACCTTC; cdr3_aa: CASSYPLGQGRDGYTF
clone_size: .; d_call: .; v_call: TRBV7-9; j_call: TRBJ2-1; cdr3_nt: TGTGCCAGCAGCTTACTGGGTGATGAGCAGTTCTTC; cdr3_aa: CASSLLGDEQFF
clone_size: .; d_call: TRBD2; v_call: TRBV7-7; j_call: TRBJ2-1; cdr3_nt: TGTGCTAGCAGCTTGGCGGGAGGAAGGGGGAATGAGCAGTTCTTC; cdr3_aa: CASSLAGGRGNEQFF
clone_size: .; d_call: .; v_call: TRBV6-1; j_call: TRBJ1-2; cdr3_nt: TGTGCCAGCAGTGAAGTCCGCACTAACACCTTC; cdr3_aa: CASSEVRTNTF
clone_size: .; d_call: TRBD1; v_call: TRBV30; j_call: TRBJ2-1; cdr3_nt: TGTGCCTGGAGTGTAAGGGGGCCTGAGCAGTTCTTC; cdr3_aa: CAWSVRGPEQFF
clone_size: .; d_call: .; v_call: TRBV6-2/TRBV6-3; j_call: TRBJ1-2; cdr3_nt: TGTGCCAGCAGCATGGCGCATGGCTACACCTTC; cdr3_aa: CASSMAHGYTF
clone_size: many; d_call: TRBD1; v_call: TRBV2; j_call: TRBJ2-7; cdr3_nt: TGTGCCAGCAAAGGACAGGGCATCTACGAGCAGTACTTC; cdr3_aa: CASKGQGIYEQYF
clone_size: once; d_call: TRBD1; v_call: TRBV5-8; j_call: TRBJ1-6; cdr3_nt: TGTGCCAGCAGCTCCCGACAGGGGACCTCACCCCTCCACTTT; cdr3_aa: CASSSRQGTSPLHF
clone_size: few; d_call: .; v_call: TRBV7-3; j_call: TRBJ2-7; cdr3_nt: TGTGCCAGCAGCTGGGGCCAGAATTCCGAGCAGTACTTC; cdr3_aa: CASSWGQNSEQYF
clone_size: .; d_call: .; v_call: TRBV5-1; j_call: TRBJ1-1; cdr3_nt: TGCGCCAGCAGCTTCTGGGGAAGCACTGAAGCTTTCTTT; cdr3_aa: CASSFWGSTEAFF
clone_size: .; d_call: TRBD1; v_call: TRBV6-1; j_call: TRBJ1-2; cdr3_nt: TGTGCCAGCAGTAAAGGAGGGACAGGACCGAACTATGGCTACACCTTC; cdr3_aa: CASSKGGTGPNYGYTF
clone_size: once; d_call: TRBD1; v_call: TRBV5-1; j_call: TRBJ1-2; cdr3_nt: TGCGCCAGCAGCTTGGAAGGGACAGGGGAGAACTATGGCTACACCTTC; cdr3_aa: CASSLEGTGENYGYTF
clone_size: .; d_call: .; v_call: TRBV2; j_call: TRBJ1-5; cdr3_nt: TGTGCCAGGGGTGGACGAGATAGCAATCAGCCCCAGCATTTT; cdr3_aa: CARGGRDSNQPQHF
clone_size: .; d_call: .; v_call: TRBV6-5; j_call: TRBJ1-4; cdr3_nt: TGTGCCAGCAGTATAACCCAGGGGCGTGAAAAACTGTTTTTT; cdr3_aa: CASSITQGREKLFF
clone_size: .; d_call: TRBD1; v_call: TRBV4-1; j_call: TRBJ1-5; cdr3_nt: TGCGCCAGCAGCCAAGAAACCGGGACAGGATTCAATCAGCCCCAGCATTTT; cdr3_aa: CASSQETGTGFNQPQHF
clone_size: .; d_call: TRBD1; v_call: TRBV18; j_call: TRBJ2-7; cdr3_nt: TGTGCCAGCTCCCCCGGGACAGGGGGCTCCTACGAGCAGTACTTC; cdr3_aa: CASSPGTGGSYEQYF
clone_size: .; d_call: .; v_call: TRBV7-3; j_call: TRBJ2-2; cdr3_nt: TGTGCCAGCAGCCGGACAGTAGCCAGCGGGGAGCTGTTTTTT; cdr3_aa: CASSRTVASGELFF
clone_size: .; d_call: TRBD1; v_call: TRBV19; j_call: TRBJ1-3; cdr3_nt: TGTGCCAGTAGTGATACCGGGACAGCCAGAAACACCATATATTTT; cdr3_aa: CASSDTGTARNTIYF
clone_size: .; d_call: TRBD1; v_call: TRBV5-1; j_call: TRBJ1-2; cdr3_nt: TGCGCCAGCAGCTCGGACAGGGGGCGAGATGGCTACACCTTC; cdr3_aa: CASSSDRGRDGYTF
clone_size: .; d_call: TRBD1; v_call: TRBV5-1; j_call: TRBJ2-1; cdr3_nt: TGCGCCAGCAGGCCTGGGACAGGGCGCAATGAGCAGTTCTTC; cdr3_aa: CASRPGTGRNEQFF
clone_size: .; d_call: .; v_call: TRBV7-2; j_call: TRBJ1-1; cdr3_nt: TGTGCCAGCGGAAGGGGGTCAGTAAACACTGAAGCTTTCTTT; cdr3_aa: CASGRGSVNTEAFF
clone_size: .; d_call: .; v_call: TRBV19; j_call: TRBJ1-5; cdr3_nt: TGTGCCAGTTCGGGCCGTCCTTCCTCAGGTCAGCCCCAGCATTTT; cdr3_aa: CASSGRPSSGQPQHF
clone_size: .; d_call: .; v_call: TRBV6-5; j_call: TRBJ2-5; cdr3_nt: TGTGCCAGCAGTTACCGCAGGGGAGGCGTGGAGACCCAGTACTTC; cdr3_aa: CASSYRRGGVETQYF
clone_size: .; d_call: .; v_call: TRBV19; j_call: TRBJ2-7; cdr3_nt: TGTGCCAGTAGTATCGGCCGGGGATACGAGCAGTACTTC; cdr3_aa: CASSIGRGYEQYF
clone_size: .; d_call: TRBD1; v_call: TRBV19; j_call: TRBJ1-3; cdr3_nt: TGTGCCAGTACCCACCGGGACAGCTCTGGAAACACCATATATTTT; cdr3_aa: CASTHRDSSGNTIYF
clone_size: .; d_call: .; v_call: TRBV5-1; j_call: TRBJ2-3; cdr3_nt: TGCGCCAGCAGCTTGCGTGGGACTTCCACAGATACGCAGTATTTT; cdr3_aa: CASSLRGTSTDTQYF
clone_size: .; d_call: .; v_call: TRBV28; j_call: TRBJ1-2; cdr3_nt: TGTGCCAGCGCCGGTCAGTATGGCTACACCTTC; cdr3_aa: CASAGQYGYTF
clone_size: .; d_call: TRBD1; v_call: TRBV27; j_call: TRBJ1-4; cdr3_nt: TGTGCCAGCAGGGTCGGGACAGCCCCTAATGAAAAACTGTTTTTT; cdr3_aa: CASRVGTAPNEKLFF
clone_size: .; d_call: .; v_call: TRBV12-3/TRBV12-4; j_call: TRBJ2-5; cdr3_nt: TGTGCCAGCAGTAGGGGGATGGGAGAGACCCAGTACTTC; cdr3_aa: CASSRGMGETQYF
clone_size: .; d_call: .; v_call: TRBV7-3; j_call: TRBJ2-3; cdr3_nt: TGTGCCAGCAGCTCCGCGGGTGGCGCGGATACGCAGTATTTT; cdr3_aa: CASSSAGGADTQYF
clone_size: .; d_call: .; v_call: TRBV11-1; j_call: TRBJ1-1; cdr3_nt: TGTGCCAGCAGCTTAGGTTGGGGTCGGGACACTGAAGCTTTCTTT; cdr3_aa: CASSLGWGRDTEAFF
clone_size: .; d_call: .; v_call: TRBV29-1; j_call: TRBJ1-1; cdr3_nt: TGCAGCGTTGGGCAGATAAACACTGAAGCTTTCTTT; cdr3_aa: CSVGQINTEAFF
clone_size: .; d_call: .; v_call: TRBV28; j_call: TRBJ2-1; cdr3_nt: TGTGCCAGCAGGCCTTCGCCGGGTGAGCAGTTCTTC; cdr3_aa: CASRPSPGEQFF
clone_size: .; d_call: .; v_call: TRBV5-4; j_call: TRBJ2-5; cdr3_nt: TGTGCCAGCAGTCCTGAAGGGGGCCAAGAGACCCAGTACTTC; cdr3_aa: CASSPEGGQETQYF
clone_size: once; d_call: .; v_call: TRBV2; j_call: TRBJ1-3; cdr3_nt: TGTGCCAGCAGCACTGAATTCTCTGGAAACACCATATATTTT; cdr3_aa: CASSTEFSGNTIYF
clone_size: .; d_call: .; v_call: TRBV21-1; j_call: TRBJ2-7; cdr3_nt: TGTGCCAGCAGCAAACGTCGAGGGGCTATGCCCTACGAGCAGTACTTC; cdr3_aa: CASSKRRGAMPYEQYF
clone_size: .; d_call: .; v_call: TRBV6-1; j_call: TRBJ1-2; cdr3_nt: TGTGCCAGCAGTGACCAGGGGAGGGACTATGGCTACACCTTC; cdr3_aa: CASSDQGRDYGYTF
clone_size: .; d_call: .; v_call: TRBV19; j_call: TRBJ2-6; cdr3_nt: TGTGCCACCCACACAGGGAGCTCTGGGGCCAACGTCCTGACTTTC; cdr3_aa: CATHTGSSGANVLTF
clone_size: .; d_call: TRBD2; v_call: TRBV28; j_call: TRBJ2-1; cdr3_nt: TGTGCCAGCTTCCCAACTAGCGGGAGGGTCAATGAGCAGTTCTTC; cdr3_aa: CASFPTSGRVNEQFF
clone_size: once; d_call: .; v_call: TRBV6-5; j_call: TRBJ1-1; cdr3_nt: TGTGCCAGCAGTTACTCGAAGCCAGTAACCCCTGAAGCTTTCTTT; cdr3_aa: CASSYSKPVTPEAFF
clone_size: .; d_call: .; v_call: TRBV9; j_call: TRBJ1-2; cdr3_nt: TGTGCCAGAAGAGGGTCTGACCCTTACTATGGCTACACCTTC; cdr3_aa: CARRGSDPYYGYTF
clone_size: .; d_call: .; v_call: TRBV25-1; j_call: TRBJ1-6; cdr3_nt: TGTGCCAGCAGTGTCATAGGGGGCTCCTATAATTCACCCCTCCACTTT; cdr3_aa: CASSVIGGSYNSPLHF
clone_size: once; d_call: .; v_call: TRBV19; j_call: TRBJ1-4; cdr3_nt: TGTGCCAGTAGTATAGATAGGCCGGAAAAACTGTTTTTT; cdr3_aa: CASSIDRPEKLFF
clone_size: .; d_call: .; v_call: TRBV7-9; j_call: TRBJ1-2; cdr3_nt: TGTGCCAGCAGCTTAGGGAACAGTTTCTTTTATGGCTACACCTTC; cdr3_aa: CASSLGNSFFYGYTF
clone_size: once; d_call: TRBD1; v_call: TRBV6-5; j_call: TRBJ1-2; cdr3_nt: TGTGCCAGCAGACAGGGGAACTATGGCTACACCTTC; cdr3_aa: CASRQGNYGYTF
clone_size: .; d_call: .; v_call: TRBV10-3; j_call: TRBJ2-3; cdr3_nt: TGTGCCATCACTCCTGGAAGCACAGATACGCAGTATTTT; cdr3_aa: CAITPGSTDTQYF
clone_size: .; d_call: TRBD1; v_call: TRBV7-2; j_call: TRBJ2-3; cdr3_nt: TGTGCCAGCACCCCTGGACAGGGGGTCGATACGCAGTATTTT; cdr3_aa: CASTPGQGVDTQYF
clone_size: .; d_call: TRBD2; v_call: TRBV24-1; j_call: TRBJ2-3; cdr3_nt: TGTGCCACCAGTCCGGGAGGGGATACGCAGTATTTT; cdr3_aa: CATSPGGDTQYF
clone_size: .; d_call: .; v_call: TRBV14; j_call: TRBJ2-5; cdr3_nt: TGTGCCAGCAGCCAAGCGACCCAGTACTTC; cdr3_aa: CASSQATQYF
clone_size: .; d_call: .; v_call: TRBV7-6; j_call: TRBJ1-2; cdr3_nt: TGTGCCAGCAGCGCCCAGGGGAACCTCTATGGCTACACCTTC; cdr3_aa: CASSAQGNLYGYTF
clone_size: .; d_call: .; v_call: TRBV12-3/TRBV12-4; j_call: TRBJ1-1; cdr3_nt: TGTGCCAGCAGTTTTGGTCAGAACACTGAAGCTTTCTTT; cdr3_aa: CASSFGQNTEAFF
clone_size: .; d_call: .; v_call: TRBV29-1; j_call: TRBJ2-2; cdr3_nt: TGCAGCGTTGAAGTGCGCACTAACACCGGGGAGCTGTTTTTT; cdr3_aa: CSVEVRTNTGELFF
clone_size: .; d_call: TRBD1; v_call: TRBV14; j_call: TRBJ1-6; cdr3_nt: TGTGCCAGCAGCCGGACAGGATATAATTCACCCCTCCACTTT; cdr3_aa: CASSRTGYNSPLHF
clone_size: .; d_call: .; v_call: TRBV20-1; j_call: TRBJ2-7; cdr3_nt: TGCAGTGCTGCACAGGGCTACGAGCAGTACTTC; cdr3_aa: CSAAQGYEQYF
clone_size: .; d_call: .; v_call: TRBV28; j_call: TRBJ1-5; cdr3_nt: TGTGCCAGCAGTTCGGCGGGGAGGGGCGCGAGCAATCAGCCCCAGCATTTT; cdr3_aa: CASSSAGRGASNQPQHF
clone_size: .; d_call: .; v_call: TRBV28; j_call: TRBJ2-3; cdr3_nt: TGTGCCAGCAGTTTAGCGGCCTCTAGCACAGATACGCAGTATTTT; cdr3_aa: CASSLAASSTDTQYF